Listed below are T cell receptor beta chains from one sample, sequenced in a study of cytomegalovirus exposure and HLA in healthy donors. Clones were read by immunoSEQ multiplex PCR, and TCRdb kept only the in-frame ones, dropping some. The sample lists about 120,000 clones; over 65% were seen once. The sequenced sample consisted of PBMCs. Every receptor here comes from a woman in her 30s in good health and CMV-seronegative. The CDR3 runs from the conserved cysteine through the conserved F or W. The D gene is left open where the match is weak. Not all rows give a size; the values are once, few, many and, for expanded clones, a class.

v_call	j_call	d_call	clone_size	cdr3_aa	cdr3_nt
TRBV5-1	TRBJ2-2	.	.	CASSLYGATGELFF	TGCGCCAGCAGCTTGTATGGGGCCACCGGGGAGCTGTTTTTT
TRBV30	TRBJ1-2	TRBD1	.	CAWIRTGVWYGYTF	TGTGCCTGGATCCGGACAGGGGTCTGGTATGGCTACACCTTC
TRBV5-4	TRBJ1-2	.	.	CASVLQGGYGYTF	TGTGCCAGCGTACTCCAGGGTGGATATGGCTACACCTTC
TRBV30	TRBJ1-4	.	.	CAWSVRVSVAEKLFF	TGTGCCTGGAGTGTACGGGTTTCGGTGGCCGAAAAACTGTTTTTT
TRBV6-6	TRBJ1-6	TRBD1	few	CASRPTTGISPLHF	TGTGCCAGCAGGCCCACGACAGGGATATCACCCCTCCACTTT
TRBV12-5	TRBJ2-4	TRBD1	.	CASGLVQNAQGGAKNIQYF	TGTGCTAGTGGTTTGGTCCAAAACGCACAGGGGGGAGCCAAAAACATTCAGTACTTC
TRBV7-2	TRBJ2-5	.	once	CASSGLGQSQETQYF	TGTGCCAGCAGCGGTCTCGGACAGTCCCAAGAGACCCAGTACTTC
TRBV11-2	TRBJ2-1	TRBD1	.	CASSLTGTGGNEQFF	TGTGCCAGCAGCTTAACCGGGACAGGGGGGAATGAGCAGTTCTTC
TRBV30	TRBJ1-5	TRBD1	.	CAWTGQDVNQPQHF	TGTGCCTGGACGGGACAGGACGTCAATCAGCCCCAGCATTTT
TRBV18	TRBJ1-3	.	.	CASSPGQSSGNTIYF	TGTGCCAGCTCACCAGGGCAGAGCTCTGGAAACACCATATATTTT
TRBV18	TRBJ1-6	.	.	CASSPSAPQDSPLHF	TGTGCCAGCTCACCCTCAGCCCCACAGGATTCACCCCTCCACTTT
TRBV6-5	TRBJ1-2	TRBD1	.	CASSRARTGDGYTF	TGTGCCAGCAGTCGTGCCCGGACAGGGGATGGCTACACCTTC
TRBV11-2	TRBJ1-2	.	once	CASSLIELEGYTF	TGTGCCAGCAGCTTAATCGAACTGGAGGGCTACACCTTC
TRBV10-3	TRBJ1-1	.	.	CAISEGRENTEAFF	TGTGCCATCAGTGAGGGCAGGGAGAACACTGAAGCTTTCTTT
TRBV5-4	TRBJ1-4	.	.	CASSPQGATNEKLFF	TGTGCCAGCAGCCCACAGGGTGCAACTAATGAAAAACTGTTTTTT
TRBV6-5	TRBJ2-5	TRBD1	.	CASSIRTGGTQYF	TGTGCCAGCAGTATAAGGACAGGGGGGACCCAGTACTTC
TRBV5-1	TRBJ2-3	TRBD2	.	CASSPGPSRGADTQYF	TGCGCCAGCAGCCCGGGACCGTCGCGGGGGGCAGATACGCAGTATTTT
TRBV6-5	TRBJ1-5	.	.	CASSYSAGEGNQPQHF	TGTGCCAGCAGTTACTCGGCGGGGGAGGGCAATCAGCCCCAGCATTTT
TRBV10-3	TRBJ2-1	.	.	CAISESGLRTYNEQFF	TGTGCCATCAGTGAGTCGGGACTTCGAACCTACAATGAGCAGTTCTTC